A selection of T cell receptor beta chains follows, all from one sample in a study of OX40 agonist ivuxolimab in advanced cancers. Only in-frame clones appear in the TCRdb table, and some are missing; sequencing was by immunoSEQ multiplex PCR. The data show nearly 20,000 clones, 83% seen once. The specimen comprised CD4+ or CD8+ T cells sorted from blood, sampled in a trial of the OX40 agonist ivuxolimab. These receptors were obtained from an adult with an advanced solid tumor such as melanoma, head and neck, liver or kidney cancer. Both conserved end residues are part of each CDR3. A D gene is named only where the DNA matches it firmly. For some rows the clone size is stated as once, few or many, or as a class when expanded; others skip it.

size,D,V,J,CDR3,DNA
-,TRBD1,TRBV2,TRBJ1-6,CASSEGQGLNSPLHF,TGTGCCAGCAGTGAAGGACAGGGCCTTAATTCACCCCTCCACTTT
-,TRBD1,TRBV2,TRBJ2-1,CASSGSQGARSEQFF,TGTGCCAGCAGTGGGTCGCAGGGGGCGCGGAGTGAGCAGTTCTTC
-,-,TRBV14,TRBJ2-1,CASSQDKSGYNEQFF,TGTGCCAGCAGCCAAGATAAAAGCGGCTACAATGAGCAGTTCTTC
few,-,TRBV27,TRBJ2-1,CASTAGTNEQFF,TGTGCCAGCACGGCGGGGACCAATGAGCAGTTCTTC
-,-,TRBV29-1,TRBJ2-2,CSVEDGQFNGELFF,TGCAGCGTTGAAGACGGGCAGTTTAACGGGGAGCTGTTTTTT
-,TRBD1,TRBV7-2,TRBJ2-7,CASSQGQLTTYEQYF,TGTGCCAGCAGCCAGGGACAGTTGACCACCTACGAGCAGTACTTC
-,-,TRBV5-1,TRBJ1-1,CASSLAAGDTEAFF,TGCGCCAGCAGCTTGGCCGCGGGGGACACTGAAGCTTTCTTT
-,-,TRBV10-3,TRBJ2-1,CAIGVLGHTDEQFF,TGTGCCATCGGGGTGTTAGGGCATACGGATGAGCAGTTCTTC
-,TRBD1,TRBV29-1,TRBJ1-2,CSVEEGDRGLYGYTF,TGCAGCGTTGAAGAAGGTGACAGGGGGCTCTATGGCTACACCTTC
-,-,TRBV4-1,TRBJ1-2,CASSQDRAGWYGYTF,TGCGCCAGCAGCCAAGATAGGGCAGGGTGGTATGGCTACACCTTC
-,-,TRBV6-5,TRBJ2-3,CASSYSIPPDTQYF,TGTGCCAGCAGTTACTCGATTCCCCCAGATACGCAGTATTTT
-,TRBD1,TRBV2,TRBJ2-3,CASSDPLQTGPGDTQYF,TGTGCCAGCAGTGACCCTTTACAGACAGGGCCGGGAGATACGCAGTATTTT
-,-,TRBV13,TRBJ2-7,CASSSPATGDYEQYF,TGTGCCAGCAGTTCCCCCGCTACTGGAGACTACGAGCAGTACTTC
-,-,TRBV28,TRBJ1-1,CASSGIRRGNTEAFF,TGTGCCAGCAGTGGTATCCGCCGAGGGAACACTGAAGCTTTCTTT
once,TRBD1,TRBV5-1,TRBJ1-1,CASSRTGTENTEAFF,TGCGCCAGCAGCCGAACCGGGACAGAGAACACTGAAGCTTTCTTT
once,TRBD2,TRBV28,TRBJ2-7,CASSLSGTLSYEQYF,TGTGCCAGCAGTTTAAGCGGGACCTTGTCCTACGAGCAGTACTTC
-,TRBD1,TRBV2,TRBJ2-7,CASSQTGITLYEQYF,TGTGCCAGCAGTCAGACAGGGATAACTCTCTACGAGCAGTACTTC
-,-,TRBV7-9,TRBJ1-2,CASSVRDTTNYGYTF,TGTGCCAGCAGCGTCCGGGACACAACCAACTATGGCTACACCTTC
-,-,TRBV4-1,TRBJ1-1,CASSQEGRGPGGTEAFF,TGCGCCAGCAGCCAAGAGGGCCGGGGTCCGGGAGGTACTGAAGCTTTCTTT
-,-,TRBV5-1,TRBJ2-3,CASSLALLRGGATDTQYF,TGCGCCAGCAGCTTGGCACTACTCAGGGGTGGGGCCACAGATACGCAGTATTTT
-,TRBD2,TRBV5-4,TRBJ2-2,CASSQDPPERETGELFF,TGCGCCAGCAGCCAAGACCCCCCGGAGCGGGAGACCGGGGAGCTGTTTTTT
-,-,TRBV7-9,TRBJ2-3,CASKDRAGTRTDTQYF,TGTGCCAGCAAGGATAGGGCAGGCACACGGACGGATACGCAGTATTTT
few,-,TRBV9,TRBJ1-2,CASSPRTVDGYTF,TGTGCCAGCAGCCCCCGGACGGTGGATGGCTACACCTTC